This TCR beta chain was profiled in a study of low-dose radiotherapy and immunotherapy resistance in tumors. CDR1 and CDR2 from the germline V gene are DFQATT and SNEGSKA (reference sequence). This CDR3 has 14 amino acids. The V and J ends lost 2 bases and 1 base respectively, with 11 bases between them. Sample time point: before trial treatment. This clonotype was seen more than once but under ten times. First-strand cDNA relied on TRAV- and TRBV-specific primers spanning alpha and beta chains. Using a constant-region primer together with a V-primer adapter, TCRs were subjected to about 18 PCR cycles of amplification. TCRdb recomputed calls from the reads with MiXCR, one row per CDR3 protein. The sample lists 75,000 to 95,000 distinct CDR3 sequences, 9.4% seen once, with roughly 1% in the top ten.

This chain links TRBV20-1 with TRBJ1-1; D uncertain. The sequenced sample was PBMCs, obtained before treatment. The receptor was isolated from a male donor with prostate cancer. CDR3 in DNA: TGCAGTGCTAGACTGGGCTCCCAGAACACTGAAGCTTTCTTT. Its protein product is CSARLGSQNTEAFF.